Included here is one TCR beta chain sequence, with context. Its antigen is currently unknown. The CDR3 runs 17 residues. Germline V gives CDR1 SGHVS, CDR2 FNYEAQ. V lost 1 base, J lost 4 bases, and 16 bases lay in between. The primer mix had 60 Vbeta and 13 Jbeta primers. Under the authors' procedure: In a later analysis, 75 million to 85 million unique TCR beta chains included roughly 11 million shared by two or more donors. TCRdb keeps only in-frame clones here, not all; method: immunoSEQ multiplex PCR. V, J and clone size were drawn from that table, and D and trimming were deduced from the DNA. Of 150,000 or so clones in the sample, about 83% were seen once. This specimen comes from a study of cytomegalovirus exposure and HLA in healthy donors. Study findings and constraints: Further analysis, carried out later, found HLA-associated TCR beta chains more clonally expanded than equally common other chains. There were under 200 TCR beta chains listed as cytomegalovirus-associated.

The TCR comes from a woman aged 40 to 55 in good health and CMV-seronegative. The sequenced sample consisted of PBMCs. The chain is built from TRBV7-6 and TRBJ2-2; D is unclear. The CDR3 is CASSLDHVQDLTGELFF. As DNA, the CDR3 is TGTGCCAGCAGCTTAGATCACGTTCAGGATCTCACCGGGGAGCTGTTTTTT.